Shown below are 20 T cell receptor beta chains from a single sample sequenced in a study of blood T cell repertoires in COVID-19. Profiled with immunoSEQ multiplex PCR; TCRdb holds only in-frame clones, not every one. Here the sample spans approximately 300,000 clones, about nine tenths being singletons. The sequenced material came from peripheral blood. These receptors were obtained from a woman aged 45 to 65 who had recovered from COVID-19.

This clone was counted a few times. This sequence joins TRBV2 and TRBJ1-1, with TRBD1 identical over 7 bases. The CDR3 has 14 residues. Germline V gene data show CDR1 as SNHLY and CDR2 as FYNNEI. The J segment lost 0 bases and the V segment lost 6 bases, leaving 4 bases of the junction unmatched. The CDR3 sequence: CASSRTGMNTEAFF. As DNA, the CDR3 is TGTGCCAGCAGCCGGACAGGAATGAACACTGAAGCTTTCTTT.

The chain joins TRBV5-6 to TRBJ1-3; TRBD1 agrees at 9 bases. Germline V lookup: CDR1 SGHDT, CDR2 YYEEEE. V was clipped by 4 bases and J by 3 bases; unmatched bases: 8. This CDR3 has 16 amino acids. The CDR3 DNA reads as TGTGCCAGCAGCGACCTACAGGGGGCTGGTGGAAACACCATATATTTT. As protein: CASSDLQGAGGNTIYF.

The CDR3 DNA reads as TGTGCCAGCAGCCCCCCCGGGGACAGGGGTTACGAGCAGTACTTC. Translated, it gives CASSPPGDRGYEQYF. The chain carries TRBV6-5 and TRBJ2-7; 10 bases agree with TRBD1. Germline CDR1 is MNHEY and CDR2 is SVGAGI. The ends lost 6 bases at V and 4 bases at J; junction bases unmatched: 9. The CDR3 is 15 amino acids.

The chain is built from TRBV5-1 and TRBJ1-4, with D uncertain. CDR3 size: 14 residues. Trimming took off 4 bases at V and 3 bases at J, with 10 bases between the two ends. Germline CDR1 reads SGHRS; CDR2 reads YFSETQ. The DNA of the CDR3 is TGCGCCAGCAGCCCCCTGTCTGCTAATGAAAAACTGTTTTTT. Protein: CASSPLSANEKLFF. The complete variable domain, with remaining parts taken from reference TRBV5-1 and TRBJ1-4, reads KAGVTQTPRYLIKTRGQQVTLSCSPISGHRSVSWYQQTPGQGLQFLFEYFSETQRNKGNFPGRFSGRQFSNSRSEMNVSTLELGDSALYLCASSPLSANEKLFFGSGTQLSVL.

This chain connects TRBV4-2 to TRBJ1-6, with D unresolved. The CDR3 loop spans 19 amino acids. Germline CDR1 and CDR2: LGHNA and YNFKEQ. The V end lost 7 bases, the J end lost 7 bases, and 29 bases lay between the germline ends. The CDR3 nucleotides are TGTGCCAGCACCAAGCAGTTAATTTTGCGGTCGTCGGGAAATTCACCCCTCCACTTT. Residues: CASTKQLILRSSGNSPLHF.

This chain connects TRBV7-9 to TRBJ2-6; 9 nucleotides align to TRBD1. CDR1 SEHNR and CDR2 FQNEAQ come from the germline V gene (reference sequence). V lost 5 bases to trimming and J lost 4 bases; unmatched junction nucleotides: 6. The CDR3 sequence is 16 residues long. The CDR3 region has the DNA TGTGCCAGCAGCCTGTACAGGGGGCTGGGGGCCAACGTCCTGACTTTC. Translated: CASSLYRGLGANVLTF.

The chain carries TRBV6-5 and TRBJ1-1, with D uncertain. Trimming removed 2 bases from V and 4 bases from J, with 14 bases in between. The CDR3 extends over 15 amino acids. Germline loops: CDR1 MNHEY, CDR2 SVGAGI. The CDR3 DNA reads TGTGCCAGCAGTTACGGGTTTGAGGGAGGCACTGAAGCTTTCTTT. This sequence encodes CASSYGFEGGTEAFF.

The chain is built from TRBV16 and TRBJ1-5; a possible D gene is TRBD1 (5 bases). CDR3 length: 14 residues. Germline loops: CDR1 KGHSY, CDR2 FQNENV. V dropped 10 bases and J dropped 3 bases, with 16 bases sitting between them. Here the CDR3 reads CATSPDSYNQPQHF. The DNA of the CDR3 is TGTGCCACCTCGCCTGACAGTTACAATCAGCCCCAGCATTTT.

CDR3 nucleotides: TGCGCCAGCAGCCACCTTAGCGGGGGCAATTACAATGAGCAGTTCTTC. Translation gives CASSHLSGGNYNEQFF. The chain combines TRBV4-3 with TRBJ2-1; 9 bases align to TRBD2. Germline loops: CDR1 LGHNA, CDR2 YSLEER. This CDR3 spans 16 amino acids. The V and J ends lost 3 bases and 4 bases, in that order; junction bases with no gene match: 7.

The chain uses TRBV4-3 and TRBJ2-1; 8 bases agree with TRBD1. CDR1 and CDR2 (germline): LGHNA, YSLEER. V lost 0 bases, J lost 3 bases, and 4 bases stayed unmatched. CDR3 length: 16 amino acids. The CDR3 DNA reads as TGCGCCAGCAGCCAAGATTGGACAGGGCTCTACAATGAGCAGTTCTTC. This gives the protein CASSQDWTGLYNEQFF.

The rearrangement joins TRBV12-5 to TRBJ2-1; 7 bases agree with TRBD1. The junction had 6 bases not matched to a gene; V was cut back by 0 bases and J by 13 bases. Germline V gene sequence: CDR1 LGHNT, CDR2 FRNRAP. The CDR3 consists of 13 residues. CDR3: CASGLVGTVGQFF. As DNA, the CDR3 is TGTGCTAGTGGTTTGGTTGGGACAGTAGGCCAGTTCTTC.

This chain links TRBV7-6 with TRBJ2-5, with 14 bases lining up with TRBD2. The CDR3 sequence is 15 residues long. The V segment lost 5 bases and the J segment 9 bases; nucleotides outside the gene matches: 8. The V gene's germline CDR1 is SGHVS and CDR2 FNYEAQ. Written as DNA, the CDR3 is TGTGCCAGCAGCCCCCCATCGGGACTAGCGGGGGCCCAGTACTTC. Protein sequence: CASSPPSGLAGAQYF.

The chain joins TRBV4-1 to TRBJ1-1, with a tentative D call TRBD1 (5 bases). V lost 1 base and J 4 bases, leaving 13 bases between the germline ends. This CDR3 comprises 15 residues. CDR1 and CDR2 from the germline V gene are MGHRA and YSYEKL. CDR3 nucleotide sequence: TGCGCCAGCAGCCAAGCACGGGGGGGGACCACTGAAGCTTTCTTT. This encodes CASSQARGGTTEAFF.

The genes are TRBV12-3 or TRBV12-4 and TRBJ1-3; D possibly corresponds to TRBD1 (6 bases). V was trimmed by 4 bases and J by 9 bases, leaving 13 bases between them. The CDR3 covers 13 residues. The CDR3 region is CASSYGTSSTIYF. The CDR3 bases are TGTGCCAGCAGTTATGGGACATCTAGCACCATATATTTT.

The CDR3 region has the DNA TGCGCCAGCAGCTTGGGACTAGCCCACCGCACAGATACGCAGTATTTT. Translating it yields CASSLGLAHRTDTQYF. The rearrangement joins TRBV5-1 to TRBJ2-3, with TRBD2 identical over 7 bases. The ends lost 0 bases at V and 1 base at J; junction bases unmatched: 5. Germline V lookup: CDR1 SGHRS, CDR2 YFSETQ. This CDR3 comprises 16 residues.

The chain couples TRBV29-1 to TRBJ1-5; 12 bases are shared with TRBD1. The CDR3 is 14 amino acids. Trimming removed 4 bases from V and 6 bases from J; junction bases left unmatched: 4. Germline loops: CDR1 SQVTM, CDR2 ANQGSEA. The CDR3 protein is CSVAGTGGGQPQHF. The CDR3 nucleotides are TGCAGCGTTGCAGGGACAGGGGGCGGTCAGCCCCAGCATTTT.

This clone was seen a single time. The chain couples TRBV13 to TRBJ2-1; D unresolved. Trimming cost V 5 bases and J 1 base, with 12 bases left between them. The CDR3 loop spans 15 amino acids. The germline CDR1 and CDR2 sequences are PRHDT and FYEKMQ (reference sequence). CDR3 DNA: TGTGCCAGCAGCCCGGAGATTAGGTCCTACAATGAGCAGTTCTTC. Translating it yields CASSPEIRSYNEQFF.

The gene calls are TRBV28 and TRBJ1-2, with no clear D. Trimming stripped 3 bases from V and 2 bases from J, with 10 bases between. CDR1 and CDR2 from the germline V gene are MDHEN and SYDVKM. The CDR3 runs to 14 residues. CDR3 bases: TGTGCCAGCAGTTTTAACCCCAGGAACTATGGCTACACCTTC. It yields the protein CASSFNPRNYGYTF.

This clone was seen just once. The V and J genes are TRBV10-3 and TRBJ1-1, with D perhaps matching TRBD1 (6 bases). Germline lookup yields CDR1 ENHRY and CDR2 SYGVKD. V was cut by 4 bases and J by 3 bases, with 18 bases left in between. This CDR3 is built from 16 residues. CDR3 amino acids: CAISAARTEVDTEAFF. The CDR3 DNA is TGTGCCATCAGTGCGGCTCGGACAGAGGTGGACACTGAAGCTTTCTTT.

The chain employs TRBV3-1 (or the pseudogene TRBV3-2) and TRBJ1-1, with no clear D. The CDR3 is made up of 14 amino acids. Germline values: CDR1 LGHDT, CDR2 YNNKEL (reference sequence). V was shortened by 5 bases and J by 1 base, with 11 bases between the two germline ends. The CDR3 loop is CASSSLTGNTEAFF. The CDR3 bases are TGTGCCAGCAGCTCCCTCACGGGGAACACTGAAGCTTTCTTT.